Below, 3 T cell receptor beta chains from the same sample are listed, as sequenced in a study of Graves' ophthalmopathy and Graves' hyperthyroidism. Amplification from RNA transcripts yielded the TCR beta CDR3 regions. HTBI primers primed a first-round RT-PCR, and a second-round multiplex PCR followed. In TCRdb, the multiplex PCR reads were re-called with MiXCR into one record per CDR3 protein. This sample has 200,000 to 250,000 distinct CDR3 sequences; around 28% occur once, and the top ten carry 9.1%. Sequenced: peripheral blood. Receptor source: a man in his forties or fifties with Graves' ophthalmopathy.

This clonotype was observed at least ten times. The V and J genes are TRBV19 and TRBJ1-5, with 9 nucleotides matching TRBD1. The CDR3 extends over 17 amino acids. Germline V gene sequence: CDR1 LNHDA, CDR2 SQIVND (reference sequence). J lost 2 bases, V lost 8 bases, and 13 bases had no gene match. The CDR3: CASWDHLDRGGNQPQHF. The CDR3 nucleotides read TGTGCCAGTTGGGATCATTTAGACAGGGGGGGCAATCAGCCCCAGCATTTT.

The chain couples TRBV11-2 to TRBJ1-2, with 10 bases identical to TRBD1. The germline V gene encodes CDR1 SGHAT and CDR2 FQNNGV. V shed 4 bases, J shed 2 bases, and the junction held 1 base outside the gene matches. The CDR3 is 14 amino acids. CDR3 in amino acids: CASSWDRGNYGYTF. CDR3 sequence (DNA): TGTGCCAGCAGCTGGGACAGGGGAAACTATGGCTACACCTTC.

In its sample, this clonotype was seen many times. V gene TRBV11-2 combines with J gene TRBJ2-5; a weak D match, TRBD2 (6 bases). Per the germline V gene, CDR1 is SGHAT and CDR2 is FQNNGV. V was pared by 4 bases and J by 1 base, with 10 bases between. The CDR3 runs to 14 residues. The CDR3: CASSSGDFQETQYF. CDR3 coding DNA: TGTGCCAGCAGCTCTGGGGACTTCCAAGAGACCCAGTACTTC.